This entry features one T cell receptor beta chain sequence. Its antigen is currently unknown. The data originate from a study of CD8+CD57+ T cells in acquired aplastic anemia. Germline V CDR1 and CDR2: LNHDA, SQIVND (reference sequence). The ends were cut back, 3 bases at V and 0 bases at J, with 9 bases in the middle. The CDR3 is 14 amino acids. The template for TCR beta VDJ and CDR3 sequence profiling was genomic DNA. In TCRdb, the reads were re-called with MiXCR into one record per CDR3 protein. Of 150,000 to 180,000 distinct CDR3 sequences listed, approximately 52% were seen once; the top ten hold 9.5% to 15%. Before being chosen for sequencing, patients had shown CD8+CD57+ cell expansion by flow cytometry. General study points: The number of CD8+ CDR3 sequences shared by patients and controls was around 30.

The source material was sorted CD4+, CD8+, or CD8+CD57+ T cells (not recorded which) from PBMCs. V is TRBV19 and J is TRBJ2-7; D remains ambiguous. The TCR comes from a human donor with aplastic anemia. The CDR3 DNA follows: TGTGCCAGTAGTATCACAGCCACCTCCTACGAGCAGTACTTC. This translates into CASSITATSYEQYF.